This is a list of T cell receptor beta chains from one sample in a study of cytomegalovirus exposure and HLA in healthy donors. TCRdb's table, derived via immunoSEQ multiplex PCR, lists solely in-frame clones and lacks some. The sample lists about 37,000 clones, 70% to 75% occurring once. Sample: PBMCs. These receptors were obtained from a young man in good health and CMV-seronegative. Each CDR3 is given without its conserved first and last residue.

>TRBJ2-7|TRBV4-1
ASSPDPTGDKQY
>TRBJ2-5|TRBV7-9
ASREGGETQY
>TRBJ2-1|TRBV4-2
ASSQAWEAGGQF
>TRBJ1-5|TRBV19
ASSIAGVGNQPQH
>TRBJ2-1|TRBV4-1
ASSQASLLAANNEQF
>TRBJ2-7|TRBV5-8
ASSLPVSSYEQY
>TRBJ1-3|TRBV6-6
ASSPDRLSGNTIY
>TRBJ1-3|TRBV5-1
ASSFAGQGSGNTIY
>TRBJ2-1|TRBV10-3
AISVGTSGGFNEQF
>TRBJ2-7|TRBV27
ASRYRGRGEQY
>TRBJ1-2|TRBV6-5
ASTDRVGYT
>TRBJ2-7|TRBV5-1
ASSLGAGGPFEQY
>TRBJ1-3|TRBV19
ASSPGQGRSDTIY
>TRBJ2-3|TRBV7-8
ASSLGSGGGNTDTQY
>-|TRBV7-9
ASSLLGSVSYEQY
>TRBJ1-4|TRBV5-4
ASSPGTGEEKLF
>TRBJ1-2|TRBV2
ASREWSEGYT
>TRBJ1-5|TRBV6-1
ASNPTGSNQPQH
>TRBJ1-2|TRBV6-5
ASSSTGTGGGYT
>TRBJ2-5|TRBV6-1
ASTLGGLEETQY